One sample yielded the 30 T cell receptor beta chains listed below, sequenced in a study of cytomegalovirus exposure and HLA in healthy donors (dated 2017 in TCRdb). Library generation was performed with the immunoSEQ multiplex PCR assay. The multiplex PCR relied on a mix of 60 forward primers for TCR Vbeta segments and 13 reverse primers for TCR Jbeta segments. TCRdb took over this immuneACCESS table, retaining in-frame rearrangements with V and J assigned. Such tables are incomplete; in checked studies, under half of the missing clones stem from an unresolved V gene, and the remainder is unexplained. This sample comprises under 200,000 clones, 80% to 85% of them detected only once. More than 1.5% of the sample is taken by the ten largest. The source material was PBMCs. These receptors were collected from a human donor in good health.

V usage is TRBV7-9 and J usage is TRBJ1-1; maybe TRBD1 (6 bases). The V and J ends lost 3 bases and 6 bases respectively, with 23 bases between them. The CDR3 has 17 amino acids. CDR1 and CDR2 (germline): SEHNR, FQNEAQ (reference sequence). CDR3 DNA: TGTGCCAGCAGCTTTTTACCAGGGGCCCAGGCGGTCGCTGAAGCTTTCTTT. This sequence encodes CASSFLPGAQAVAEAFF.

This chain links TRBV9 with TRBJ2-3; D gene ambiguous. The CDR3 runs 15 residues. V was pared by 4 bases and J by 1 base, with 13 bases between. From germline, CDR1 is SGDLS and CDR2 YYNGEE. As DNA, the CDR3 is TGTGCCAGCAGCCCCCGATTGGCGGGCACAGATACGCAGTATTTT. The encoded protein is CASSPRLAGTDTQYF.

This clone was seen more than once but under ten times. The chain links TRBV28 to TRBJ1-5; TRBD1 is a possible D gene (6 bases). The germline V gene encodes CDR1 MDHEN and CDR2 SYDVKM. The CDR3 totals 20 residues. The V end was cut by 6 bases, the J end by 1 base, with 28 bases between. The CDR3 DNA is TGTGCCAGCAGCCCCATCAAGGGGGTCGCCGCGAAGTCGAGCAATCAGCCCCAGCATTTT. Encoded protein: CASSPIKGVAAKSSNQPQHF.

CDR3 region: CASSRRGSYNEQFF. Here the CDR3 DNA reads TGTGCCAGTAGTCGCCGGGGATCCTACAATGAGCAGTTCTTC. This chain links TRBV19 with TRBJ2-1, with D possibly TRBD2 on 5 matching bases. V lost 5 bases, J lost 1 base, and 9 bases lay in between. The CDR3 runs to 14 residues. Per germline, CDR1 LNHDA and CDR2 SQIVND (reference sequence).

The CDR3 spells CASSVDGGRGGDEKLFF. The CDR3 DNA is TGTGCCAGCAGCGTAGATGGGGGAAGAGGGGGTGATGAAAAACTGTTTTTT. V and J are TRBV9 and TRBJ1-4, with a tentative D call TRBD1 (6 bases). V gave up 0 bases and J gave up 6 bases, with 18 bases separating them. The CDR3 has 17 residues. Germline assignment: CDR1 SGDLS and CDR2 YYNGEE. Full variable domain (rest looked up from reference TRBV9 and TRBJ1-4): DSGVTQTPKHLITATGQRVTLRCSPRSGDLSVYWYQQSLDQGLQFLIQYYNGEERAKGNILERFSAQQFPDLHSELNLSSLELGDSALYFCASSVDGGRGGDEKLFFGSGTQLSVL.

This chain joins TRBV6-5 and TRBJ2-7; D perhaps matches TRBD1 (5 bases). This CDR3 comprises 14 residues. Germline V lookup: CDR1 MNHEY, CDR2 SVGAGI. The V and J ends lost 0 bases and 3 bases respectively, with 9 bases between them. The CDR3: CASSYSSTVYEQYF. Written as DNA, the CDR3 is TGTGCCAGCAGTTACTCTTCGACAGTCTACGAGCAGTACTTC.

This chain joins TRBV19 and TRBJ2-7; tentative D call: TRBD1 (6 bases). CDR3 length: 16 residues. Germline V gene data show CDR1 as LNHDA and CDR2 as SQIVND (reference sequence). The V end was cut by 3 bases, the J end by 1 base, with 16 bases between. This CDR3 is CASSIGLGGSSYEQYF. In nucleotides, the CDR3 is TGTGCCAGTAGTATCGGATTAGGGGGTAGTTCCTACGAGCAGTACTTC.

The chain combines TRBV6-1 with TRBJ2-5; perhaps TRBD1 as D (6 bases). The J call is doubtful: the DNA matches TRBJ2-7 better. The CDR3 spans 13 residues. Germline-derived CDR1 and CDR2 are MNHNS and SASEGT. In nucleotides, the CDR3 is TGTGCCAGCAGTGAATGGGGGCCCTACGAGCAGTACTTC. It specifies CASSEWGPYEQYF.

The chain joins TRBV11-2 to TRBJ2-3, with 11 bases aligning to TRBD2. The V gene end was trimmed by 5 bases and the J gene end by 1 base; junction bases not matched to a gene: 5. Germline loops: CDR1 SGHAT, CDR2 FQNNGV. This CDR3 is 16 amino acids long. The CDR3 nucleotides are TGTGCCAGCAGCCTCCCGGGACTAGCGGGCACAGATACGCAGTATTTT. This translates into CASSLPGLAGTDTQYF.

The chain recombines TRBV7-9 with TRBJ2-3; no clear D gene. CDR3 size: 10 residues. Germline V lookup: CDR1 SEHNR, CDR2 FQNEAQ (reference sequence). Trimming removed 5 bases at V and 7 bases at J, with 4 bases between. The CDR3 here is CASSPHTQYF. Here the CDR3 DNA reads TGTGCCAGCAGCCCTCATACGCAGTATTTT.

The chain carries TRBV7-9 and TRBJ1-2; possibly TRBD1 for D (5 bases). The germline V gene encodes CDR1 SEHNR and CDR2 FQNEAQ (reference sequence). V was trimmed by 3 bases and J by 5 bases, leaving 16 bases between them. The CDR3 extends over 15 amino acids. CDR3 DNA: TGTGCCAGCAGCTTCCAACAGGTTATGGTGTATGGCTACACCTTC. Translated: CASSFQQVMVYGYTF.

This clone was observed a handful of times. The chain is built from TRBV4-2 and TRBJ1-1, with D possibly being TRBD1 (5 bases). The CDR3 extends over 15 amino acids. Germline assignment: CDR1 LGHNA and CDR2 YNFKEQ. V dropped 0 bases and J dropped 7 bases, with 15 bases sitting between them. This CDR3 reads CASSQDPGRASEAFF. CDR3 coding DNA: TGTGCCAGCAGCCAAGATCCCGGCAGGGCCAGTGAAGCTTTCTTT.

The V call is TRBV5-4, the J call TRBJ2-3, with a tentative D call TRBD2 (6 bases). V lost 2 bases, J lost 2 bases, and 9 bases lay in between. The germline V gene encodes CDR1 SGHNT and CDR2 YYREEE (reference sequence). The CDR3 sequence is 14 residues long. Here the CDR3 reads CASSLRGTTDTQYF. The CDR3 DNA reads TGTGCCAGCAGCTTACGGGGGACCACAGATACGCAGTATTTT.

V gene TRBV11-2 combines with J gene TRBJ2-7; D remains ambiguous. This CDR3 contains 12 residues. Germline-derived CDR1 and CDR2 are SGHAT and FQNNGV. Trimming removed 6 bases from V and 2 bases from J, with 8 bases in between. The CDR3 spells CASSTVPYEQYF. The CDR3 DNA reads TGTGCCAGCAGTACAGTTCCCTACGAGCAGTACTTC.

This chain uses TRBV27 with TRBJ1-1; TRBD1 aligns across 7 bases. The germline V gene encodes CDR1 MNHEY and CDR2 SMNVEV (reference sequence). J gave up 7 bases and V 5 bases, and 7 bases lay outside the gene matches. The CDR3 runs 13 residues. DNA of the CDR3: TGTGCCAGCAGTCCCGGGACAGCCAGTGAAGCTTTCTTT. Its protein product is CASSPGTASEAFF.

CDR3 in amino acids: CASSQEAGGQYF. The CDR3 coding sequence is TGCGCCAGCAGCCAAGAAGCGGGGGGGCAGTATTTT. The chain has TRBV4-3 and TRBJ2-3; 9 bases are shared with TRBD2. Trimming took 0 bases from V and 11 from J; bases not matched to a gene: 0. Germline CDR1 reads LGHNA; CDR2 reads YSLEER. The CDR3 length is 12 residues.

The chain uses TRBV21-1 and TRBJ1-5. TRBV21-1 is recorded as a pseudogene. The CDR3 spans 18 residues. The CDR3 DNA reads TGTGCCAGCAGCAACCGGTCACATGGGGGGAATAGCAATCAGCCCCAGCATTTT. This gives the protein CASSNRSHGGNSNQPQHF.

The sample holds a few counts of this clone. The rearrangement links TRBV5-6 to TRBJ1-4; D call uncertain. V was cut by 2 bases and J by 8 bases, with 16 bases left in between. The CDR3 sequence is 15 residues long. Germline V lookup: CDR1 SGHDT, CDR2 YYEEEE. The chain's CDR3 is CASSFSQAGGEKLFF. For the CDR3, the DNA is TGTGCCAGCAGCTTCAGTCAGGCGGGAGGGGAAAAACTGTTTTTT. The full variable domain, its missing parts supplied by reference TRBV5-6 and TRBJ1-4, is DAGVTQSPTHLIKTRGQQVTLRCSPKSGHDTVSWYQQALGQGPQFIFQYYEEEERQRGNFPDRFSGHQFPNYSSELNVNALLLGDSALYLCASSFSQAGGEKLFFGSGTQLSVL.

The chain joins TRBV4-3 to TRBJ2-7; D not certain. Germline V gene data show CDR1 as LGHNA and CDR2 as YSLEER. V dropped 0 bases and J dropped 7 bases, with 10 bases sitting between them. The CDR3 runs 13 residues. DNA of the CDR3: TGCGCCAGCAGCCAAGATAGAGAAGATGAGCAGTACTTC. Its translation is CASSQDREDEQYF.

The chain has TRBV13 and TRBJ2-3; 15 nucleotides line up with TRBD2. The CDR3 loop spans 16 amino acids. CDR1 and CDR2 (germline): PRHDT, FYEKMQ (reference sequence). The J segment lost 6 bases and the V segment lost 6 bases, leaving 7 bases of the junction unmatched. This CDR3 reads CASRWTSGGVWDTQYF. The CDR3 DNA is TGTGCCAGCAGGTGGACTAGCGGGGGGGTCTGGGATACGCAGTATTTT.

CDR3 sequence (DNA): TGTGCTAGTGGTTTGGTACTTGGGCAGGGGGCTGGCGAGCAGTACTTC. The encoded protein is CASGLVLGQGAGEQYF. The chain combines TRBV12-5 with TRBJ2-7; 8 nucleotides line up with TRBD1. The germline gives CDR1 LGHNT, CDR2 FRNRAP. With V trimmed by 0 bases and J by 6 bases, 10 bases remained unmatched. This CDR3 comprises 16 residues.

This chain uses TRBV15 with TRBJ1-5; tentatively, D is TRBD1 (5 bases). The length of the CDR3 is 14 residues. V gave up 5 bases and J gave up 0 bases, with 8 bases separating them. Germline V gene lookup returns CDR1 LNHNV and CDR2 YYDKDF (reference sequence). The CDR3 coding sequence is TGTGCCACCAGCCGGGACTATAGCAATCAGCCCCAGCATTTT. This translates into CATSRDYSNQPQHF.

On this clone: This CDR3 is missing its conserved last phenylalanine or tryptophan, likely due to a read error. The chain combines TRBV4-1 with TRBJ1-5; possible D gene TRBD1, 5 bases. The germline V gene has CDR1 MGHRA and CDR2 YSYEKL. The CDR3 is 17 residues long. Trimming took off 2 bases at V and 2 bases at J, with 16 bases between the two ends. The CDR3 is CASSQTFAGGGNQPQHL. In DNA form, the CDR3 reads TGCGCCAGCAGCCAAACATTCGCGGGGGGAGGCAATCAGCCCCAGCATCTT.

The chain has TRBV6-1 and TRBJ2-7; maybe TRBD2 (7 bases). Trimming removed 0 bases at V and 6 bases at J, with 12 bases between. The germline V gene encodes CDR1 MNHNS and CDR2 SASEGT. The CDR3 totals 14 residues. The DNA of the CDR3 is TGTGCCAGCAGTGAAGCCGGGGGGCAGGGCGAGCAGTACTTC. Its translation is CASSEAGGQGEQYF.

The J gene is TRBJ1-5, the V gene TRBV12-2. TRBV12-2 constitutes a pseudogene. The CDR3 sequence is 16 residues long. The CDR3 nucleotides are TGTGCAAGTCGCTTAGATCGGGTCCATAGCAATCAGCCCCAGCATTTT. It specifies CASRLDRVHSNQPQHF.

This clone was counted only a few times. The chain employs TRBV18 and TRBJ2-5; tentatively, D is TRBD2 (7 bases). CDR1 and CDR2 (germline): KGHSH, LQKENI. The CDR3 has 17 amino acids. Trimming removed 4 bases from V and 0 bases from J, with 18 bases in between. DNA of the CDR3: TGTGCCAGCTCACACAATTTCGGGGGGACAAACCAAGAGACCCAGTACTTC. This gives the protein CASSHNFGGTNQETQYF.

V is TRBV19 and J is TRBJ1-2, with 7 bases that match TRBD1. The V gene end was trimmed by 7 bases and the J gene end by 0 bases; junction bases not matched to a gene: 5. Germline CDR1 is LNHDA and CDR2 is SQIVND (reference sequence). The CDR3 runs to 14 residues. The CDR3 loop is CASNKGGTNYGYTF. CDR3 sequence (DNA): TGTGCCAGTAATAAAGGGGGCACTAACTATGGCTACACCTTC.

The rearrangement links TRBV11-3 to TRBJ2-3; 11 bases are a match to TRBD2. The CDR3 sequence is 15 residues long. Germline CDR1 and CDR2: SGHNT and YENEEA. V shed 5 bases, J shed 4 bases, and the junction held 5 bases outside the gene matches. The CDR3 DNA is TGTGCCAGCAGCATGACTAGCGGGGCAGCAGATACGCAGTATTTT. Translating gives CASSMTSGAADTQYF.

V gene TRBV6-5 combines with J gene TRBJ2-3, with 7 bases lining up with TRBD2. The V and J ends lost 6 bases and 2 bases, in that order; junction bases with no gene match: 5. The CDR3 sequence is 14 residues long. The germline CDR1 and CDR2 sequences are MNHEY and SVGAGI. Here the CDR3 reads CASSRSGATDTQYF. The DNA of the CDR3 is TGTGCCAGCAGCCGAAGCGGGGCCACAGATACGCAGTATTTT.

The CDR3 here is CASSHSGGAAGELFF. CDR3 coding DNA: TGCGCCAGCAGCCACAGCGGGGGGGCCGCCGGGGAGCTGTTTTTT. V and J are TRBV4-3 and TRBJ2-2, with 10 bases matching TRBD2. V was clipped by 3 bases and J by 6 bases; unmatched bases: 4. The CDR3 spans 15 residues. Per germline, CDR1 LGHNA and CDR2 YSLEER.